This TCR beta chain is drawn from a study of blood T cell repertoires in COVID-19 (TCRdb year 2020). With respect to the entire study: Collaborator samples came from the United States, Italy and Spain and covered acute and convalescent phases of COVID-19. Nearly every sample came with metadata listing a de-identified subject ID, COVID-19 status, age in years and sex. Samples came from the ongoing ImmuneRACE study (first 160 participants) plus 1,254 subjects from 6 global collaborators. Where available, HLA class I and class II types were obtained from metadata supplied by the sample provider rather than from assay-based typing. The material from the prospective study consisted of cDNA or gDNA derived from T cells, B-cell-depleted T cells, or PBMCs. The repertoires were made available in a free public database intended to serve as a resource for research on the immune response to SARS-CoV-2. The dataset comprised deeply sampled blood TCRbeta repertoires from subjects exposed to, actively infected with, or recovered from COVID-19. On the study overall, not on this receptor specifically: The quantity of clinical and demographic metadata differed by source and by participant and was supplied without curation.

TCRbeta CDR3 regions were amplified from genomic DNA by means of the immunoSEQ Assay, a bias-controlled multiplex PCR. As for the original processing: The number of nucleated cells in each sample was estimated from the amplification of reference gene primers within the assay. To quantify the absolute abundance of each unique TCRbeta CDR3 rearrangement, sequence reads were collapsed and filtered. Productive Simpson clonality was computed per sample as the square root of Simpson's diversity index over productive rearrangements. The table comes from immuneACCESS by way of TCRdb, which keeps in-frame sequences with V and J called. Part of the clones is missing from these tables; in studies checked, under half for an unresolved V gene and the rest for unknown reasons. V and J calls and clone size are those listed in that table; D and trimming were worked out from the DNA. The sample table holds about 190,000 clones, of which 89% were seen once. Roughly 6.7% of the sample is held by the ten biggest clonotypes.

The germline V gene specifies LGHNA as CDR1 and YNFKEQ as CDR2. Reading from cysteine to phenylalanine, the CDR3 counts 14 amino acids. Only the CDR3 DNA is retained, 42 bases long and in frame from the first base. V and J are trimmed by 3 bases and 10 bases, and the gene matches miss 6 bases of the junction. Of note for this clone: The antigen it recognizes is unknown. Base qualities are not at hand, and no much larger clone is one base apart.

The collaborating institutions used their own protocols to collect whole blood in K2EDTA tubes. For TCRbeta analysis, collaborator samples were shipped as frozen whole blood, as isolated PBMCs, or as DNA extracted from either sample type. The receptor comes from a man aged 40-55 years with acute or convalescent COVID-19. Sequenced material: peripheral blood. The V and J segments used are TRBV4-2 and TRBJ2-2; 9 central nucleotides agree with TRBD1. The sequence in DNA is TGTGCCAGCAGCCAGCCGGGACAGGGCGTGGAGCTGTTTTTT. Its protein product is CASSQPGQGVELFF.